This T cell receptor beta chain appears in the sequencing data of a study of T-cell reconstitution after alpha-beta-depleted transplantation in children. Study-wide points: Reports say that about two months after transplant, the alpha-beta T cells came out of several hundred graft clones that had expanded. Several patients had high TCRbeta diversity at day 60; it came from surviving recipient T cells and thymic progenitors. A year post-transplant, T-cell counts and diversity derived mostly from newly produced T cells.

A few counts support this clonotype. Its antigen is unknown. Germline V gene data show CDR1 as MGHRA and CDR2 as YSYEKL. CDR3 length: 17 residues. Trimming at V came to 1 base and at J to 1 base, leaving 9 bases not matched to a gene. As it was prepared, the TCRbeta library received unique molecular identifiers. MiXCR, applied by TCRdb to the PCR reads, yields one record per CDR3 protein. The data contain approximately 1,000,000 distinct CDR3 sequences, about 29% of them singletons. V gene TRBV4-1 combines with J gene TRBJ1-1; TRBD1 matches 7 bases. This specimen consisted of PBMCs, mostly from graft donor cells, obtained 360 days after TCRalphabeta/CD19-depleted stem cell transplant. The TCR sequence derives from a boy under two years old who had a stem cell transplant for SCID, so the T cells may come from the graft donor. CDR3 loop: CASSQGPATGKNTEAFF. CDR3 nucleotide sequence: TGCGCCAGCAGCCAAGGTCCTGCGACAGGGAAGAACACTGAAGCTTTCTTT.